Shown below are 32 T cell receptor beta chains from a single sample sequenced in a study of tumor-infiltrating lymphocytes in primary liver carcinoma. With around 490 ng total RNA as template and a constant-region primer, TCR beta cDNA was made. Construction of TCR beta libraries relied on three successive nested multiplex PCR rounds employing slightly modified ARM-PCR. The first two PCR rounds, nine to ten cycles each, used TRBV1-TRBV30 forward primers and a C-beta reverse primer. One entry per CDR3 protein results from TCRdb running MiXCR on the multiplex PCR reads. The sample contains 200,000 or so distinct CDR3 sequences, roughly 61% of which appear only once. It was unsorted whole blood that yielded blood RNA, and germline DNA was also extracted. Material for sequencing was peripheral blood. These receptors were obtained from an older woman with primary liver carcinoma and hepatitis B virus infection.

A few counts support this clonotype. This chain uses TRBV5-1 with TRBJ2-5, with 9 bases lining up with TRBD1. The CDR3 runs to 14 residues. With 4 bases clipped from V and 4 bases from J, the junction kept 5 bases outside the gene matches. Germline V gene sequence: CDR1 SGHRS, CDR2 YFSETQ. The CDR3 loop reads CASSQSTGGETQYF. The CDR3 nucleotides read TGCGCCAGCAGCCAGTCGACAGGGGGAGAGACCCAGTACTTC.

This rearrangement joins TRBV7-9 to TRBJ2-7; no reliable D call. The CDR3 is 15 residues long. Germline-derived CDR1 and CDR2 are SEHNR and FQNEAQ (reference sequence). Trimming pared 1 base from V and 3 bases from J, leaving 13 bases between. The CDR3 reads CASSLGAVGYYEQYF. CDR3 in DNA: TGTGCCAGCAGCTTAGGGGCTGTGGGGTACTACGAGCAGTACTTC.

This clonotype showed up many times. The V and J genes are TRBV4-1 and TRBJ2-5; tentative D call: TRBD2 (5 bases). V lost 4 bases and J 5 bases, leaving 14 bases between the germline ends. The length of the CDR3 is 14 residues. Germline CDR1 is MGHRA and CDR2 is YSYEKL. CDR3 in DNA: TGCGCCAGCAGCCCCCGGACCGGGATCGAGACCCAGTACTTC. It is translated as CASSPRTGIETQYF.

At least ten counts were recorded for this clonotype. The chain joins TRBV4-2 to TRBJ2-3; 9 nucleotides align to TRBD2. Trimming took 6 bases from V and 2 from J; bases not matched to a gene: 3. The germline gives CDR1 LGHNA, CDR2 YNFKEQ. The CDR3 length is 14 residues. CDR3 nucleotide sequence: TGTGCCAGCAGGCGACTAGCGGCCACAGATACGCAGTATTTT. The encoded protein is CASRRLAATDTQYF.

Worth noting for this clonotype: One end of the junction varies from germline; a read error may be responsible. This chain links TRBV4-1 with TRBJ2-1; tentatively, D is TRBD2 (6 bases). CDR1 and CDR2 from the germline V gene are MGHRA and YSYEKL. This CDR3 comprises 16 residues. The DNA for the CDR3 is TGCACCAGCAGCCGCCGGGACTTTGGCTCCTACAATGAACAGTTCTTC. Translation gives CTSSRRDFGSYNEQFF.

Note on this clonotype: A much larger clonotype is one base distant, so this may be a read error. The CDR3 reads CASSPFQGGKAEEQFF. CDR3 DNA sequence: TGCGCCAGCAGCCCGTTTCAGGGCGGGAAGGCCGAGGAGCAGTTCTTC. This chain links TRBV5-1 with TRBJ2-1, with D possibly being TRBD2 (6 bases). V was cut by 4 bases and J by 10 bases, with 24 bases left in between. This CDR3 spans 16 amino acids. Germline CDR1 SGHRS, CDR2 YFSETQ.

A remark on this clonotype: This may arise from a read error, as a much more abundant clone is one base away. The J gene is TRBJ2-1, the V gene TRBV10-3; D tentatively fits TRBD1 or TRBD2 (6 bases each). V lost 9 bases and J lost 7, with 19 bases in between. This CDR3 has 14 amino acids. The germline V gene encodes CDR1 ENHRY and CDR2 SYGVKD. The CDR3 loop is CAITSYGGKNEQFF. CDR3 DNA sequence: TGTGCCATTACAAGTTACGGGGGCAAAAATGAGCAGTTCTTC.

In regard to this clonotype: This may come from a read error, since a much larger clone is one base off. V is TRBV14 and J is TRBJ1-2; possibly TRBD1 for D (5 bases). The CDR3 contains 13 residues. The V gene's germline CDR1 is SGHDN and CDR2 FVKESK. DNA of the CDR3: TGTGTCAGCAGCCCCGGGGCGTCTTATGGCTACACCTTC. This encodes CVSSPGASYGYTF.

With regard to this clonotype: The junction departs from germline at one end; a sequencing error may be responsible. The chain couples TRBV11-2 to TRBJ2-3; D possibly corresponds to TRBD2 (6 bases). Germline V CDR1 and CDR2: SGHAT, FQNNGV. This CDR3 is built from 15 residues. CDR3 protein: CASNFRLGRTDTQYF. The CDR3 region has the DNA TGTGCCAGCAACTTCAGACTAGGACGCACAGATACGCAGTACTTT. Combining the CDR3 with reference TRBV11-2 and TRBJ2-3 gives the whole variable domain EAGVAQSPRYKIIEKRQSVAFWCNPISGHATLYWYQQILGQGPKLLIQFQNNGVVDDSQLPKDRFSAERLKGVDSTLKIQPAKLEDSAVYLCASNFRLGRTDTQYFGPGTRLTVL.

Concerning this clonotype itself: The junction shows a germline mismatch at one end, possibly a read error. This chain links TRBV7-9 with TRBJ2-1, with 7 nucleotides matching TRBD2. CDR3 size: 16 residues. The germline gives CDR1 SEHNR, CDR2 FQNEAQ (reference sequence). The CDR3 loop reads CASSPGPSGIDNDQSF. The CDR3 nucleotides are TGTGCCAGCAGCCCAGGGCCTAGCGGTATAGACAATGATCAGTCCTTC.

A remark on this clonotype: A much bigger clone sits one base away, suggesting this may be a read error. The chain employs TRBV10-2 and TRBJ1-5; D unclear. Looked up from germline, CDR1 is WSHSY and CDR2 is SAAADI. CDR3 size: 15 residues. CDR3 in amino acids: CAGSERQASNQPQHF. The CDR3 DNA follows: TGCGCCGGCAGTGAGCGACAAGCCAGCAATCAGCCCCAGCATTTT.

The V and J genes are TRBV6-4 and TRBJ2-2; TRBD2 matches at 7 bases. The CDR3 length is 16 residues. The J segment lost 1 base and the V segment lost 2 bases, leaving 4 bases of the junction unmatched. The germline gives CDR1 MRHNA, CDR2 SNTAGT. The CDR3 region has the DNA TGTGCCAGCAGTGACGGCGGGGGTGAGAACACCGGGGAGCTGTTTTTT. Translating gives CASSDGGGENTGELFF.

This clonotype was seen more than once but under ten times. This sequence joins TRBV13 and TRBJ2-7; TRBD2 matches 7 bases. Germline V gene sequence: CDR1 PRHDT, CDR2 FYEKMQ (reference sequence). Trimming removed 5 bases from V and 3 bases from J; junction bases left unmatched: 13. The length of the CDR3 is 16 residues. The CDR3 coding sequence is TGTGCCAGCAGCCGTAGCCCTAGCGGAACCGGCTACGAGCAGTACTTC. Amino acid sequence: CASSRSPSGTGYEQYF. The full variable domain, rest sourced from reference TRBV13 and TRBJ2-7, is AAGVIQSPRHLIKEKRETATLKCYPIPRHDTVYWYQQGPGQDPQFLISFYEKMQSDKGSIPDRFSAQQFSDYHSELNMSSLELGDSALYFCASSRSPSGTGYEQYFGPGTRLTVT.

The J gene is TRBJ2-1, the V gene TRBV5-1, with D possibly TRBD2 on 6 matching bases. V was clipped by 7 bases and J by 2 bases, with 16 bases between them. This CDR3 is 15 amino acids long. The germline V gene has CDR1 SGHRS and CDR2 YFSETQ. The CDR3 bases are TGCGCCAGCCGATCCCTTAGCGGACCCTACAATGAGCAGTTCTTC. The encoded protein is CASRSLSGPYNEQFF.

As concerns this clonotype: A single base separates this from a much larger clone, so it may be a read error. CDR3 sequence: CASSRDRPGGEQFF. CDR3 sequence (DNA): TGCGCCAGCAGCCGAGACCGGCCCGGGGGTGAGCAGTTCTTC. The chain joins TRBV5-1 to TRBJ2-1, with TRBD2 as a possible D gene (6 bases). The germline CDR1 and CDR2 sequences are SGHRS and YFSETQ. The CDR3 sequence is 14 residues long. V gave up 4 bases and J gave up 9 bases, with 17 bases separating them. Supplemented by reference TRBV5-1 and TRBJ2-1, the full variable domain reads KAGVTQTPRYLIKTRGQQVTLSCSPISGHRSVSWYQQTPGQGLQFLFEYFSETQRNKGNFPGRFSGRQFSNSRSEMNVSTLELGDSALYLCASSRDRPGGEQFFGPGTRLTVL.

Concerning this clonotype: A much more abundant neighbour one base away suggests this may be a read error. Here the CDR3 reads CASSPRRAGDNEQYF. The CDR3 region has the DNA TGTGCCAGCAGTCCCCGACGGGCGGGGGATAACGAGCAGTACTTC. The chain carries TRBV6-1 and TRBJ2-7, with 7 bases that match TRBD2. The length of the CDR3 is 15 residues. Trimming at V came to 5 bases and at J to 5 bases, leaving 12 bases not matched to a gene. The V gene's germline CDR1 is MNHNS and CDR2 SASEGT.

Points on this clonotype: Mismatch with germline at one junction end may stem from a read error. This chain connects TRBV29-1 to TRBJ2-3; possible D gene TRBD2, 6 bases. Per the germline V gene, CDR1 is SQVTM and CDR2 is ANQGSEA. The CDR3 runs 13 residues. CDR3 nucleotide sequence: TGCAGCGTCGGGATTAGCGGAGCAGATACGCAATATTTT. It specifies CSVGISGADTQYF.

This clonotype was picked up one time. V and J are TRBV6-1 and TRBJ1-2; D is ambiguous. Between the trimmed V and J ends, which lost 2 bases and 4 bases, there was a span of 17 bases. The CDR3 consists of 16 residues. In germline, CDR1 is MNHNS, CDR2 SASEGT. CDR3 residues: CASSERYTGLGYGYTF. DNA of the CDR3: TGTGCCAGCAGTGAACGATACACGGGGTTAGGCTATGGCTACACCTTC.

Details on this clonotype: This clone may be a read error of a much larger clone one base away. The gene calls are TRBV6-5 and TRBJ1-6, with 9 positions matching TRBD1. Germline V gene lookup returns CDR1 MNHEY and CDR2 SVGAGI. The CDR3 loop spans 16 amino acids. The CDR3 loop is CANSYPAGTGHSPLHF. DNA for the CDR3: TGTGCCAACAGTTACCCAGCCGGGACAGGGCATTCACCCCTCCACTTT.

The chain recombines TRBV11-3 with TRBJ1-2; tentative D call: TRBD1 (5 bases). The CDR3 length is 13 residues. From germline, CDR1 is SGHNT and CDR2 YENEEA. V lost 10 bases and J 9 bases, leaving 21 bases between the germline ends. The CDR3 DNA sequence: TGTGCCAACAGTGTCCAGGGAAGCGATTGCTACACCTTC. Translating gives CANSVQGSDCYTF.

This chain connects TRBV5-5 to TRBJ1-3; D is undetermined. Germline CDR1 is SGHKS and CDR2 is YYEKEE (reference sequence). The CDR3 is made up of 16 amino acids. V gave up 4 bases and J gave up 3 bases, with 17 bases separating them. The chain's CDR3 is CASSPREVSGGNTIYF. In DNA form, the CDR3 reads TGTGCCAGCAGCCCGCGGGAAGTCTCTGGTGGAAACACCATATATTTT.

Worth noting for this clonotype: A read error may be the cause here, since a much bigger clone is one base away. This sequence joins TRBV4-2 and TRBJ1-1; D may be TRBD1 (5 bases). The CDR3 loop spans 15 amino acids. Germline loops: CDR1 LGHNA, CDR2 YNFKEQ. The CDR3 spells CASSQGGGVNTEVFF. In nucleotides, the CDR3 is TGTGCCAGCAGCCAAGGTGGGGGAGTGAACACTGAAGTTTTCTTT.

This clonotype was detected a few times. This may be a read error, as it is one base from a much larger clone. The chain has TRBV12-3 or TRBV12-4 and TRBJ2-1, with TRBD2 identical over 12 bases. The CDR3 spans 15 residues. Trimming at V came to 8 bases and at J to 9 bases, leaving 11 bases not matched to a gene. CDR3 DNA: TGTGCCAGCGGTCCTAGCGGGAGGGCCAATGGTGAGCAGTTCTTC. This sequence encodes CASGPSGRANGEQFF.

Remarks on this clonotype: A junction boundary mismatches the germline segment, possibly from a read error. The chain links TRBV11-2 to TRBJ1-1; tentatively, D is TRBD1 (5 bases). Germline V gene lookup returns CDR1 SGHAT and CDR2 FQNNGV. The CDR3 is 14 residues long. The CDR3, as DNA: TGTGCCATAAGGTTCAGGGTTACGAACACTGAAGCTCTCTTT. Protein: CAIRFRVTNTEALF. Supplemented by reference TRBV11-2 and TRBJ1-1, the full variable domain reads EAGVAQSPRYKIIEKRQSVAFWCNPISGHATLYWYQQILGQGPKLLIQFQNNGVVDDSQLPKDRFSAERLKGVDSTLKIQPAKLEDSAVYLCAIRFRVTNTEALFGQGTRLTVV.

As concerns this clonotype: A much larger clonotype is one base distant, so this may be a read error. The CDR3 protein is CASSPLEATNTGELFF. The CDR3, as DNA: TGTGCCAGCAGTCCCCTCGAGGCCACGAACACCGGGGAGCTGTTTTTT. This chain connects TRBV12-3 or TRBV12-4 to TRBJ2-2; no reliable D call. V shed 5 bases and J shed 0 bases, with 13 bases lying between them. The CDR3 consists of 16 residues.

Comment on this clonotype: At one boundary the junction diverges from the germline segment, which might be a read error. V gene TRBV6-2 or TRBV6-3 combines with J gene TRBJ2-7; TRBD2 matches at 9 bases. CDR1 is MNHEY and CDR2 is SVGEGT in the germline V gene. The CDR3 spans 15 residues. The CDR3 spells CAISYSLAGIYEQYF. In DNA, the CDR3 is TGTGCCATCAGTTACTCCCTAGCGGGGATCTACGAGCAGTACTTC.

The chain has TRBV28 and TRBJ2-6; tentatively, D is TRBD2 (5 bases). This CDR3 region has 16 residues. Germline V gives CDR1 MDHEN, CDR2 SYDVKM. Trimming pared 4 bases from V and 0 bases from J, leaving 10 bases between. The CDR3 here is CASSSRTRSGANVLTF. CDR3 nucleotide sequence: TGTGCCAGCAGTTCCCGGACTCGCTCTGGGGCCAACGTCCTGACTTTC.

This clonotype is categorized as medium-sized. The chain combines TRBV11-2 with TRBJ2-1; D is undetermined. CDR3 size: 17 residues. V lost 2 bases to trimming and J lost 8 bases, with 22 bases between them. Germline V gene lookup returns CDR1 SGHAT and CDR2 FQNNGV. CDR3 DNA sequence: TGTGCCAGCAGCTTAACCCCGACAACGTTCTTCAACGATGAGCAGTTCTTC. Translation gives CASSLTPTTFFNDEQFF.

V and J are TRBV21-1 and TRBJ1-5; TRBD1, the D gene given by the table, was not confirmed from the DNA. TRBV21-1 is marked as a pseudogene. The CDR3 spans 16 residues. The CDR3 is CVSTHRIGFGNQPQHF. CDR3 DNA sequence: TGTGTCAGCACCCACCGGATAGGGTTTGGCAATCAGCCCCAGCATTTT.

This clonotype was seen a few times. It may be a read error: a sequence one base away is much more abundant. V and J are TRBV6-1 and TRBJ1-5; D is unclear. There are 13 residues in the CDR3. CDR1 is MNHNS, CDR2 SASEGT, per germline. The CDR3 region is CVSAKVENQPQHF. CDR3 sequence (DNA): TGTGTCAGCGCGAAGGTGGAGAATCAGCCCCAGCATTTT.

A remark on this clonotype: A junction end diverges from the germline sequence, so it may reflect a read error. This chain's CDR3 is CDSELSGVDEQFF. The CDR3 bases are TGCGACAGCGAGTTGTCGGGAGTAGATGAGCAGTTCTTT. The chain joins TRBV10-2 to TRBJ2-1; D may be TRBD2 (6 bases). The germline V gene has CDR1 WSHSY and CDR2 SAAADI. The CDR3 runs 13 residues.

The chain's CDR3 is CASSQLLGFQSNEKLFF. CDR3 sequence (DNA): TGCGCCAGCAGCCAATTATTGGGGTTCCAGAGTAATGAAAAACTGTTTTTT. The chain uses TRBV4-1 and TRBJ1-4; D ambiguous. There are 17 residues in the CDR3. Trimming took off 2 bases at V and 4 bases at J, with 17 bases between the two ends. The germline CDR1 and CDR2 sequences are MGHRA and YSYEKL.